Following are 13 T cell receptor beta chains from one sample sequenced in a study of identical twins. TCRdb reanalysed the 5' RACE reads using MiXCR and keeps one entry per CDR3 protein. The data show 300,000 to 350,000 distinct CDR3 sequences, with 9% to 15% seen just once and around 7.8% held by the top ten. The data also belong to a second study, concerning yellow fever vaccine responses in identical twins.

Sequencing was carried out using CD8+ T cells sorted from blood. These receptors came from a woman between 18 and 29 years old in good health.

This rearrangement joins TRBV6-5 to TRBJ2-2, with 8 bases identical to TRBD1. V lost 5 bases to trimming and J lost 4 bases; unmatched junction nucleotides: 0. CDR3 length equals 13 residues. Per germline, CDR1 MNHEY and CDR2 SVGAGI. The DNA of the CDR3 is TGTGCCAGCAGTACAGGGGGCACCGGGGAGCTGTTTTTT. This codes for CASSTGGTGELFF.

The chain links TRBV6-2 or TRBV6-3 to TRBJ1-5, with 10 bases lining up with TRBD1. CDR1 is MNHEY and CDR2 is SVGEGT in the germline V gene. V lost 6 bases, J lost 3 bases, and 8 bases stayed unmatched. This CDR3 spans 16 amino acids. CDR3 amino acids: CASSNPGTGVNQPQHF. CDR3 in DNA: TGTGCCAGCAGCAACCCCGGGACAGGGGTCAATCAGCCCCAGCATTTT.

This clonotype has a handful of counts. This rearrangement joins TRBV2 to TRBJ1-1; D is unresolved. The CDR3 extends over 12 amino acids. V lost 6 bases and J 8 bases, leaving 13 bases between the germline ends. Germline loops: CDR1 SNHLY, CDR2 FYNNEI. This CDR3 reads CASRGGVPEAFF. CDR3 in DNA: TGTGCCAGCAGAGGCGGGGTTCCCGAAGCTTTCTTT.

This clonotype has more than one count but fewer than ten. The CDR3, as DNA: TGCGCCAGCAGCCAAGTCTATAATAAATGGAAACTGTTTTTT. Protein: CASSQVYNKWKLFF. The chain is built from TRBV4-1 and TRBJ1-4; D remains ambiguous. The CDR3 is made up of 14 amino acids. The germline V and J ends were trimmed by 1 base and 11 bases, with 14 bases remaining between them. Germline-derived CDR1 and CDR2 are MGHRA and YSYEKL.

The chain carries TRBV4-1 and TRBJ1-2, with D unresolved. V was pared by 5 bases and J by 10 bases, with 17 bases between. The CDR3 covers 13 residues. The germline V gene encodes CDR1 MGHRA and CDR2 YSYEKL. This CDR3 reads CASSLPQRVDYTF. For the CDR3, the DNA is TGCGCCAGCAGCTTACCCCAGCGGGTTGACTACACCTTC.

This clonotype came up a few times. The chain combines TRBV7-9 with TRBJ2-1, with D maybe TRBD1 (5 bases). The CDR3 extends over 17 amino acids. CDR1 is SEHNR, CDR2 FQNEAQ, per germline (reference sequence). The germline V and J ends were trimmed by 1 base and 1 base, with 14 bases remaining between them. CDR3 sequence: CASSLEGFQGSYNEQFF. In nucleotides, the CDR3 is TGTGCCAGCAGCTTAGAGGGGTTCCAGGGTTCCTACAATGAGCAGTTCTTC. Complete variable domain (other parts from reference TRBV7-9 and TRBJ2-1): DTGVSQNPRHKITKRGQNVTFRCDPISEHNRLYWYRQTLGQGPEFLTYFQNEAQLEKSRLLSDRFSAERPKGSFSTLEIQRTEQGDSAMYLCASSLEGFQGSYNEQFFGPGTRLTVL.

The rearrangement links TRBV28 to TRBJ2-3; 7 bases fit TRBD1. The V gene's germline CDR1 is MDHEN and CDR2 SYDVKM. V lost 6 bases, J lost 2 bases, and 8 bases stayed unmatched. The CDR3 has 15 amino acids. In nucleotides, the CDR3 is TGTGCCAGCAGGCGGTACAGGGGCCTCACAGATACGCAGTATTTT. Amino acid sequence: CASRRYRGLTDTQYF.

This clonotype occurred a few times. The chain links TRBV13 to TRBJ2-1; D perhaps matches TRBD2 (6 bases). There are 13 residues in the CDR3. V gave up 6 bases and J gave up 5 bases, with 11 bases separating them. The germline V gene has CDR1 PRHDT and CDR2 FYEKMQ (reference sequence). Written as DNA, the CDR3 is TGTGCCAGCAGACCGACTAGTAACAATGAGCAGTTCTTC. Translating it yields CASRPTSNNEQFF.

The table lists this clonotype with a few counts. V and J are TRBV4-2 and TRBJ2-3; 10 bases match TRBD2. Trimming at V came to 3 bases and at J to 2 bases, leaving 17 bases not matched to a gene. The CDR3 contains 20 residues. Germline V gene lookup returns CDR1 LGHNA and CDR2 YNFKEQ. For the CDR3, the DNA is TGTGCCAGCAGCCACCCCGGGGGGGAGCGGGGGGGCACATCCACAGATACGCAGTATTTT. Translating it yields CASSHPGGERGGTSTDTQYF.

In this sample, this clonotype turned up a few times. The chain joins TRBV6-1 to TRBJ2-1, with TRBD1 identical over 11 bases. After removal of 6 bases from V and 5 bases from J, the junction contained 3 bases not matched to a gene. The CDR3 totals 14 residues. Germline assignment: CDR1 MNHNS and CDR2 SASEGT. The CDR3 DNA reads TGTGCCAGCAGCCCGGGACAGGGGGACAATGAGCAGTTCTTC. Residues: CASSPGQGDNEQFF.

The chain links TRBV20-1 to TRBJ2-7; 9 nucleotides match TRBD2. J gave up 4 bases and V 0 bases, and 7 bases lay outside the gene matches. Per germline, CDR1 DFQATT and CDR2 SNEGSKA (reference sequence). The CDR3 covers 15 residues. For the CDR3, the DNA is TGCAGTGCTAGAGATCTGCGGGAGGGCCCATACGAGCAGTACTTC. Protein product: CSARDLREGPYEQYF.

This clonotype was recorded at least ten times. V usage is TRBV29-1 and J usage is TRBJ2-1; D may be TRBD2 (5 bases). The length of the CDR3 is 15 residues. CDR1 is SQVTM and CDR2 is ANQGSEA in the germline V gene. V shed 4 bases and J shed 5 bases, with 18 bases lying between them. In DNA, the CDR3 is TGCAGCGTTGCTCTTGGTGACTATGCGGACAATGAGCAGTTCTTC. This sequence encodes CSVALGDYADNEQFF.

V usage is TRBV10-3 and J usage is TRBJ2-7, with 10 bases that match TRBD2. Germline V gene data show CDR1 as ENHRY and CDR2 as SYGVKD. The CDR3 has 16 residues. V lost 4 bases and J lost 0; bases outside the gene matches: 6. The CDR3 DNA reads as TGTGCCATCAGTGGTCTAGCGGGAGCCCCCTCCTACGAGCAGTACTTC. The encoded protein is CAISGLAGAPSYEQYF.